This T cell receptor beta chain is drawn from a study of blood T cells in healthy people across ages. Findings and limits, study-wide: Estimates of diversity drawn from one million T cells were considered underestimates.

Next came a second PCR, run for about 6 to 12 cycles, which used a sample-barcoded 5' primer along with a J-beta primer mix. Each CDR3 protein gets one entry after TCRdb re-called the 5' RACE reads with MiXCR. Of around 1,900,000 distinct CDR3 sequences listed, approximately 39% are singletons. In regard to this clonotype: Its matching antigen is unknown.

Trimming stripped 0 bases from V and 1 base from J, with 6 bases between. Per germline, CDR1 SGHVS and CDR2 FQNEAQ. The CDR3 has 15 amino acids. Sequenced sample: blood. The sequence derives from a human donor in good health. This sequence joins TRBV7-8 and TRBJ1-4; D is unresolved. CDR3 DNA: TGTGCCAGCAGCTTAGCGCTCGGAACTAATGAAAAACTGTTTTTT. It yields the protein CASSLALGTNEKLFF. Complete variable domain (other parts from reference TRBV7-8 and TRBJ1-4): GAGVSQSPRYKVAKRGQDVALRCDPISGHVSLFWYQQALGQGPEFLTYFQNEAQLDKSGLPSDRFFAERPEGSVSTLKIQRTQQEDSAVYLCASSLALGTNEKLFFGSGTQLSVL.